Presented here are 12 T cell receptor beta chains from one specimen sequenced in a study of T-cell memory formation after mild COVID-19. TCRdb reprocessed the 5' RACE reads with MiXCR, giving one entry per CDR3 protein. The sample records 170,000 or so distinct CDR3 sequences, 31% being singletons. Sequenced input: PBMCs or a T cell subset sorted from them (not recorded which). The origin of the receptors is an adult woman who had mild COVID-19 (a few samples of this study predate the infection). Cell type and time point are not known.

This clonotype occurred a few times. The chain recombines TRBV18 with TRBJ1-1; D perhaps matches TRBD1 (5 bases). The CDR3 spans 16 residues. The V end was cut by 2 bases, the J end by 3 bases, with 16 bases between. Germline loops: CDR1 KGHSH, CDR2 LQKENI. The CDR3 DNA sequence: TGTGCCAGCTCACCATCAGGGCAGCTCGCGGACACTGAAGCTTTCTTT. Amino acids: CASSPSGQLADTEAFF.

This clonotype was seen only a few times. V is TRBV12-3 or TRBV12-4 and J is TRBJ2-7; D is undetermined. The CDR3 is 13 residues long. V dropped 1 base and J dropped 5 bases, with 9 bases sitting between them. DNA of the CDR3: TGTGCCAGCAGTTTAGTCTTAAGGGACGAGCAGTACTTC. It translates to CASSLVLRDEQYF.

This clonotype has more than one count but fewer than ten. The gene calls are TRBV7-8 and TRBJ2-1; D unresolved. Germline assignment: CDR1 SGHVS and CDR2 FQNEAQ. The CDR3 is 17 amino acids. The V end lost 9 bases, the J end lost 0 bases, and 21 bases lay between the germline ends. This chain's CDR3 is CASKNSPRVGSYNEQFF. The DNA of the CDR3 is TGTGCCAGTAAGAATTCACCTAGGGTTGGCTCCTACAATGAGCAGTTCTTC.

In DNA, the CDR3 is TGCGCCAGCAGGGGAGGAGCCAGTGGGAACAATGAGCAGTTCTTC. It encodes CASRGGASGNNEQFF. The genes are TRBV5-1 and TRBJ2-1, with D possibly matching TRBD2 (6 bases). Per germline, CDR1 SGHRS and CDR2 YFSETQ. The length of the CDR3 is 15 residues. V dropped 5 bases and J dropped 5 bases, with 17 bases sitting between them. Complete variable domain (other parts from reference TRBV5-1 and TRBJ2-1): KAGVTQTPRYLIKTRGQQVTLSCSPISGHRSVSWYQQTPGQGLQFLFEYFSETQRNKGNFPGRFSGRQFSNSRSEMNVSTLELGDSALYLCASRGGASGNNEQFFGPGTRLTVL.

This chain connects TRBV2 to TRBJ2-7; D may match TRBD1 or TRBD2 (6 bases each). The CDR3 runs 15 residues. V shed 0 bases and J shed 7 bases, with 16 bases lying between them. Germline CDR1 reads SNHLY; CDR2 reads FYNNEI. The CDR3 region is CASSEALPGAGEQYF. CDR3 nucleotide sequence: TGTGCCAGCAGTGAAGCGCTTCCGGGGGCCGGGGAGCAGTACTTC.

This clonotype was detected a few times. The V gene is TRBV3-1, the J gene TRBJ2-5; tentatively, D is TRBD1 or TRBD2 (6 bases each). Per the germline V gene, CDR1 is LGHDT and CDR2 is YNNKEL (reference sequence). The length of the CDR3 is 14 residues. Trimming removed 0 bases from V and 5 bases from J, with 10 bases in between. CDR3 residues: CASSQEQGRETQYF. DNA of the CDR3: TGTGCCAGCAGCCAAGAGCAGGGGAGGGAGACCCAGTACTTC.

This clonotype was seen more than once but under ten times. The chain combines TRBV29-1 with TRBJ2-1; D is possibly TRBD1 (6 bases). Trimming left V 4 bases short and J 3 bases short, with 16 bases between. This CDR3 is 15 amino acids long. CDR1 is SQVTM, CDR2 ANQGSEA, per germline. CDR3 protein: CSVGGTGWGYNEQFF. In nucleotides, the CDR3 is TGCAGCGTTGGAGGAACAGGGTGGGGCTACAATGAGCAGTTCTTC.

This chain uses TRBV4-3 with TRBJ1-2; TRBD1 agrees at 9 bases. CDR3 length equals 17 residues. V was pared by 2 bases and J by 2 bases, with 9 bases of the junction left unmatched. Per germline, CDR1 LGHNA and CDR2 YSLEER. This CDR3 reads CASSQTFKTGGNYGYTF. In DNA form, the CDR3 reads TGCGCCAGCAGCCAAACCTTTAAGACAGGGGGGAACTATGGCTACACCTTC.

The gene calls are TRBV6-2 or TRBV6-3 and TRBJ1-1, with 7 bases fitting TRBD1. The V segment lost 4 bases and the J segment 5 bases; nucleotides outside the gene matches: 7. Germline CDR1 and CDR2: MNHEY and SVGEGT. The length of the CDR3 is 14 residues. The CDR3 spells CASSSLRGATEAFF. The CDR3 nucleotides are TGTGCCAGCAGTTCCCTCAGGGGGGCAACTGAAGCTTTCTTT.

This clonotype was seen a handful of times. The chain joins TRBV24-1 to TRBJ2-3, with unresolved D. CDR1 and CDR2 from the germline V gene are KGHDR and SFDVKD. The CDR3 has 14 amino acids. Trimming pared 4 bases from V and 4 bases from J, leaving 11 bases between. CDR3 residues: CATSDPWQADTQYF. The CDR3 DNA is TGTGCCACCAGTGACCCGTGGCAAGCAGATACGCAGTATTTT.

The chain is built from TRBV12-3 or TRBV12-4 and TRBJ2-1, with D uncertain. Trimming left V 3 bases short and J 8 bases short, with 5 bases between. This CDR3 has 11 amino acids. The CDR3 bases are TGTGCCAGCAGTTTTGGAGATGAGCAGTTCTTC. It translates to CASSFGDEQFF.

The chain combines TRBV29-1 with TRBJ2-2; 12 nucleotides align to TRBD2. Germline CDR1 and CDR2: SQVTM and ANQGSEA. J was trimmed by 4 bases and V by 6 bases; bases with no gene match: 9. The CDR3 has 16 residues. CDR3 protein: CSVPSSGRALTGELFF. The CDR3 nucleotides read TGCAGCGTCCCCTCTAGCGGGAGGGCCCTCACCGGGGAGCTGTTTTTT.